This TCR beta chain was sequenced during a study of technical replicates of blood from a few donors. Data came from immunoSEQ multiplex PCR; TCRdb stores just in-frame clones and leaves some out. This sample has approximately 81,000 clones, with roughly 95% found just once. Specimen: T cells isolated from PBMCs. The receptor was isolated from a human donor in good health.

CDR3 amino acids: CASSLDYDEGSYEQYF. The DNA for the CDR3 is TGTGCCAGCAGCTTAGATTACGACGAGGGCTCCTACGAGCAGTACTTC. The chain carries TRBV11-3 and TRBJ2-7, with D perhaps matching TRBD2 (5 bases). Germline V CDR1 and CDR2: SGHNT, YENEEA. V dropped 0 bases and J dropped 0 bases, with 12 bases sitting between them. There are 16 residues in the CDR3.